A single sample is the source of the 30 T cell receptor beta chains below, sequenced in a study of T cells in Graves' hyperthyroidism and ophthalmopathy. Amplification yielded TCR beta CDR3 regions, with RNA transcripts as the source. First-round RT-PCR of the TCR CDR3 relied on the HTBI primer set. A single record per CDR3 protein comes from TCRdb applying MiXCR to the multiplex PCR reads. This sample has approximately 530,000 distinct CDR3 sequences, with approximately 15% found just once. The sample taken for sequencing was blood. These receptors were obtained from a woman aged 18-29 years with Graves' hyperthyroidism.

This clonotype showed up just a few times. CDR3 nucleotide sequence: TGTGCCAGCAGTGAGCAGGGGCCCGCCTACGAGCAGTACTTC. This translates into CASSEQGPAYEQYF. The chain has TRBV2 and TRBJ2-7; D perhaps matches TRBD1 (6 bases). This CDR3 is built from 14 residues. V lost 3 bases and J 2 bases, leaving 11 bases between the germline ends. CDR1 SNHLY and CDR2 FYNNEI come from the germline V gene.

The chain is built from TRBV20-1 and TRBJ2-3; no reliable D call. The CDR3 runs to 12 residues. CDR1 DFQATT and CDR2 SNEGSKA come from the germline V gene (reference sequence). V was trimmed by 5 bases and J by 0 bases, leaving 6 bases between them. CDR3 loop: CSAPLSTDTQYF. The CDR3 coding sequence is TGCAGTGCTCCTCTTAGCACAGATACGCAGTATTTT.

The table lists this clonotype with a few counts. The chain joins TRBV7-8 to TRBJ1-5; D perhaps matches TRBD1 (6 bases). The CDR3 has 13 amino acids. Deletions cut 5 bases from V and 6 bases from J, with 11 bases between. Germline lookup yields CDR1 SGHVS and CDR2 FQNEAQ. CDR3 protein: CASSRGASQPQHF. DNA for the CDR3: TGTGCCAGCAGCCGGGGGGCGTCTCAGCCCCAGCATTTT.

The chain employs TRBV12-5 and TRBJ1-5; 7 bases fit TRBD1. Unmatched junction bases numbered 11, after V lost 2 bases and J lost 7 bases. The CDR3 runs to 16 residues. Germline V gene sequence: CDR1 LGHNT, CDR2 FRNRAP. CDR3 nucleotides: TGTGCTAGTGGTTTGTTGTTAGGGGGCAGGCACCAGCCCCAGCATTTT. It yields the protein CASGLLLGGRHQPQHF.

This clonotype was seen many times. The V gene is TRBV11-3, the J gene TRBJ2-3; 7 nucleotides agree with TRBD1. CDR3 length equals 16 residues. The junction had 4 bases not matched to a gene; V was cut back by 0 bases and J by 1 base. The germline V gene encodes CDR1 SGHNT and CDR2 YENEEA. The CDR3 region has the DNA TGTGCCAGCAGCTTAGAAGGGGGCGCGGGCACAGATACGCAGTATTTT. As protein: CASSLEGGAGTDTQYF.

V and J are TRBV3-1 and TRBJ1-2, with D maybe TRBD1 (5 bases). In germline, CDR1 is LGHDT, CDR2 YNNKEL (reference sequence). This CDR3 contains 14 residues. With 8 bases removed from V and 2 bases from J, the gap between germline ends came to 15 bases. The CDR3 region is CASHLTGQNYGYTF. CDR3 DNA: TGTGCCAGCCACCTCACAGGTCAAAACTATGGCTACACCTTC.

The chain combines TRBV15 with TRBJ2-2, with D hard to call. Germline lookup yields CDR1 LNHNV and CDR2 YYDKDF (reference sequence). V shed 6 bases and J shed 4 bases, with 6 bases lying between them. The CDR3 spans 12 residues. This CDR3 is CATRSGTGELFF. In DNA form, the CDR3 reads TGTGCCACCAGGTCCGGCACCGGGGAGCTGTTTTTT. The full variable domain, its missing parts supplied by reference TRBV15 and TRBJ2-2, is DAMVIQNPRYQVTQFGKPVTLSCSQTLNHNVMYWYQQKSSQAPKLLFHYYDKDFNNEADTPDNFQSRRPNTSFCFLDIRSPGLGDTAMYLCATRSGTGELFFGEGSRLTVL.

This clonotype has a count of ten or more. This chain connects TRBV20-1 to TRBJ1-5; TRBD1 aligns across 7 bases. The germline V gene encodes CDR1 DFQATT and CDR2 SNEGSKA (reference sequence). The CDR3 has 12 residues. V gave up 6 bases and J gave up 6 bases; unmatched junction bases: 5. The CDR3: CSARQGFQPQHF. Written as DNA, the CDR3 is TGCAGTGCCAGACAGGGCTTTCAGCCCCAGCATTTT.

Ten or more counts support this clonotype. The chain joins TRBV20-1 to TRBJ2-1; 14 bases are a match to TRBD2. Unmatched junction bases numbered 7, after V lost 5 bases and J lost 10 bases. This CDR3 comprises 14 residues. Germline CDR1 and CDR2: DFQATT and SNEGSKA (reference sequence). This CDR3 reads CSAGGLAGGREQFF. For the CDR3, the DNA is TGCAGTGCTGGAGGACTAGCGGGAGGACGGGAGCAGTTCTTC.

This clonotype has a count of ten or more. The chain joins TRBV7-2 to TRBJ2-5; tentative D call: TRBD1 (6 bases). The V gene's germline CDR1 is SGHTA and CDR2 FQGNSA. Trimming took 5 bases from V and 10 from J, leaving 17 bases between them. This CDR3 contains 13 residues. The CDR3 coding sequence is TGTGCCAGCAGCAGCAGAGTACAGGGAGTCCAGTACTTC. It translates to CASSSRVQGVQYF. Combining the CDR3 with reference TRBV7-2 and TRBJ2-5 gives the whole variable domain GAGVSQSPSNKVTEKGKDVELRCDPISGHTALYWYRQSLGQGLEFLIYFQGNSAPDKSGLPSDRFSAERTGGSVSTLTIQRTQQEDSAVYLCASSSRVQGVQYFGPGTRLLVL.

This clonotype was observed at least ten times. The rearrangement links TRBV5-1 to TRBJ2-3; 9 bases are a match to TRBD2. V lost 5 bases and J lost 1; bases outside the gene matches: 11. Per the germline V gene, CDR1 is SGHRS and CDR2 is YFSETQ. The CDR3 is 17 amino acids. The CDR3 sequence: CASRRLAVGSGTDTQYF. The CDR3 DNA reads TGCGCCAGCAGAAGACTAGCGGTAGGGAGTGGCACAGATACGCAGTATTTT.

In this sample, this clonotype turned up a few times. This chain connects TRBV5-1 to TRBJ1-2; D unclear. The CDR3 length is 13 residues. Deletions cut 0 bases from V and 7 bases from J, with 10 bases between. CDR1 and CDR2 (germline): SGHRS, YFSETQ. As DNA, the CDR3 is TGCGCCAGCAGCTTGGAGCGGGGTCTTGGCTACACCTTC. Amino acids: CASSLERGLGYTF.

This clonotype was seen ten or more times. The V call is TRBV28, the J call TRBJ1-2; D not resolved. The CDR3 runs to 12 residues. Germline assignment: CDR1 MDHEN and CDR2 SYDVKM. V was pared by 5 bases and J by 7 bases, with 11 bases between. The CDR3 DNA sequence: TGTGCCAGCAGTCTCACGCGGGGTGGCTACACCTTC. As protein: CASSLTRGGYTF.

In its sample, this clonotype was seen many times. The rearrangement joins TRBV28 to TRBJ2-7, with TRBD2 identical over 7 bases. The germline V gene encodes CDR1 MDHEN and CDR2 SYDVKM. The CDR3 covers 13 residues. V was pared by 7 bases and J by 4 bases, with 7 bases of the junction left unmatched. The CDR3 DNA follows: TGTGCCAGCACCAGTGGGGGGGAGTACGAGCAGTACTTC. It encodes CASTSGGEYEQYF. The variable domain in full, completed from reference TRBV28 and TRBJ2-7, reads DVKVTQSSRYLVKRTGEKVFLECVQDMDHENMFWYRQDPGLGLRLIYFSYDVKMKEKGDIPEGYSVSREKKERFSLILESASTNQTSMYLCASTSGGEYEQYFGPGTRLTVT.

Remarks on this clonotype: An end of the junction does not agree with germline; a read error may underlie this. The rearrangement links TRBV24-1 to TRBJ1-5; D is perhaps TRBD1 (5 bases). In germline, CDR1 is KGHDR, CDR2 SFDVKD. There are 14 residues in the CDR3. The CDR3 here is CATSGGNLNQPRHF. As DNA, the CDR3 is TGTGCCACCAGTGGGGGGAATCTTAATCAGCCCCGGCATTTT.

This clonotype was seen ten or more times. This chain uses TRBV6-1 with TRBJ1-2; D perhaps matches TRBD1 (5 bases). Trimming left V 1 base short and J 10 bases short, with 16 bases between. The V gene's germline CDR1 is MNHNS and CDR2 SASEGT. The CDR3 has 14 amino acids. The chain's CDR3 is CASSEEPGGSDYTF. The CDR3 DNA reads as TGTGCCAGCAGTGAAGAGCCGGGGGGGAGTGACTACACCTTC.

The chain recombines TRBV5-1 with TRBJ2-1, with 10 bases fitting TRBD2. The CDR3 consists of 13 residues. Germline CDR1 reads SGHRS; CDR2 reads YFSETQ. V shed 5 bases, J shed 6 bases, and the junction held 2 bases outside the gene matches. The CDR3 is CASRPSGSNEQFF. Written as DNA, the CDR3 is TGCGCCAGCAGGCCTAGCGGGAGCAATGAGCAGTTCTTC. Full variable domain (missing parts from reference TRBV5-1 and TRBJ2-1): KAGVTQTPRYLIKTRGQQVTLSCSPISGHRSVSWYQQTPGQGLQFLFEYFSETQRNKGNFPGRFSGRQFSNSRSEMNVSTLELGDSALYLCASRPSGSNEQFFGPGTRLTVL.

Note on this clonotype: A much larger clone sits a single nucleotide away, making a read error possible. This rearrangement joins TRBV20-1 to TRBJ2-1; 8 bases are a match to TRBD2. The CDR3 is 18 amino acids. Germline values: CDR1 DFQATT, CDR2 SNEGSKA (reference sequence). Here the CDR3 DNA reads TGCAGTGCTAGAGATCGGATTAGCGGGGCGAGCTCCTACAATGATCAGTTCTTC. It codes for CSARDRISGASSYNDQFF.

This clonotype was recorded many times. The rearrangement uses TRBV6-2 or TRBV6-3 and TRBJ2-6; 9 nucleotides align to TRBD1. With V trimmed by 7 bases and J by 0 bases, 10 bases remained unmatched. The germline gives CDR1 MNHEY, CDR2 SVGEGT. The CDR3 totals 18 residues. CDR3: CASTTGTGLSSGANVLTF. DNA of the CDR3: TGTGCCAGCACCACCGGGACAGGGCTAAGCTCTGGGGCCAACGTCCTGACTTTC.

The rearrangement uses TRBV19 and TRBJ1-2; 8 bases are a match to TRBD1. J lost 8 bases, V lost 3 bases, and 11 bases had no gene match. The CDR3 contains 15 residues. CDR1 is LNHDA, CDR2 SQIVND, per germline (reference sequence). The CDR3 bases are TGTGCCAGTAGTATGGTCCCAGGGGGCGCGTGGGGCTACACCTTC. Translation gives CASSMVPGGAWGYTF.

Ten or more counts support this clonotype. The V call is TRBV7-6, the J call TRBJ2-7; D uncertain. The length of the CDR3 is 15 residues. CDR1 SGHVS and CDR2 FNYEAQ come from the germline V gene. V was pared by 1 base and J by 1 base, with 11 bases between. This CDR3 is CASSLEGQWSYEQYF. CDR3 DNA sequence: TGTGCCAGCAGCTTAGAGGGCCAGTGGTCCTACGAGCAGTACTTC.

This clonotype was seen ten or more times. This chain links TRBV27 with TRBJ2-7, with a tentative D call TRBD1 (5 bases). The CDR3 loop spans 18 amino acids. Looked up from germline, CDR1 is MNHEY and CDR2 is SMNVEV (reference sequence). Trimming took 4 bases from V and 3 from J, leaving 25 bases between them. The CDR3 spells CASSSFGFGHGSYYEQYF. CDR3 sequence (DNA): TGTGCCAGCAGTTCGTTTGGGTTCGGACATGGGTCTTACTACGAGCAGTACTTC.

CDR3 nucleotide sequence: TGTGCCAGCAGTTTATCCGCTAGCGGGGGAGCCGGGGAGCTGTTTTTT. Its protein is CASSLSASGGAGELFF. The chain recombines TRBV12-3 or TRBV12-4 with TRBJ2-2; TRBD2 agrees at 10 bases. J gave up 6 bases and V 2 bases, and 6 bases lay outside the gene matches. The CDR3 covers 16 residues.

V gene TRBV10-3 combines with J gene TRBJ2-5; D is uncertain. Germline V gene data show CDR1 as ENHRY and CDR2 as SYGVKD. V shed 0 bases and J shed 1 base, with 12 bases lying between them. The CDR3 is made up of 16 amino acids. Here the CDR3 DNA reads TGTGCCATCAGTGAGTCGGTTGGCGGACCCCAAGAGACCCAGTACTTC. Protein: CAISESVGGPQETQYF.

The chain joins TRBV11-2 to TRBJ1-6, with D tentatively TRBD1 (5 bases). CDR1 SGHAT and CDR2 FQNNGV come from the germline V gene. The CDR3 sequence is 15 residues long. V was clipped by 0 bases and J by 7 bases, with 10 bases between them. The CDR3 loop reads CASSLDNGANSPLHF. The CDR3 nucleotides are TGTGCCAGCAGCTTAGATAACGGGGCGAATTCACCCCTCCACTTT.

As for this clonotype: With a much larger clone just one base away, this may be a read error. The CDR3 region is CSASLAGGPGETPYF. As DNA, the CDR3 is TGCAGTGCTAGTCTAGCGGGAGGGCCCGGCGAGACCCCGTACTTC. The chain has TRBV20-1 and TRBJ2-5; 12 bases line up with TRBD2. The CDR3 length is 15 residues. Germline V gives CDR1 DFQATT, CDR2 SNEGSKA (reference sequence).

This clonotype was found a few times. The chain carries TRBV27 and TRBJ1-4; no clear D. The CDR3 covers 13 residues. V gave up 5 bases and J gave up 3 bases, with 7 bases separating them. Germline assignment: CDR1 MNHEY and CDR2 SMNVEV (reference sequence). The CDR3 region is CASSRVPNEKLFF. Written as DNA, the CDR3 is TGTGCCAGCAGTCGGGTGCCTAATGAAAAACTGTTTTTT.

This clonotype turned up a few times. This chain links TRBV24-1 with TRBJ2-3; D unresolved. Per germline, CDR1 KGHDR and CDR2 SFDVKD. V dropped 3 bases and J dropped 4 bases, with 13 bases sitting between them. CDR3 length equals 15 residues. Written as DNA, the CDR3 is TGTGCCACCAGTGATCGCCTAGGAATACCAGATACGCAGTATTTT. This gives the protein CATSDRLGIPDTQYF.

The sample holds many counts of this clonotype. The gene calls are TRBV6-1 and TRBJ2-3, with TRBD1 identical over 7 bases. The germline gives CDR1 MNHNS, CDR2 SASEGT. Trimming took 8 bases from V and 0 from J; bases not matched to a gene: 11. This CDR3 is 16 amino acids long. The DNA of the CDR3 is TGTGCCAGCTCCAGGGACAGCGGATCTAGCACAGATACGCAGTATTTT. This encodes CASSRDSGSSTDTQYF.

The table lists this clonotype with many counts. The chain joins TRBV10-1 to TRBJ2-7; TRBD2 matches at 14 bases. The CDR3 covers 16 residues. With V trimmed by 1 base and J by 5 bases, 4 bases remained unmatched. Looked up from germline, CDR1 is WNHNN and CDR2 is SYGVQD (reference sequence). This CDR3 reads CASSEYGTSGSDEQYF. CDR3 in DNA: TGCGCCAGCAGTGAGTATGGGACTAGCGGGAGTGACGAGCAGTACTTC.